This T cell receptor (beta chain) was observed in a study of CD8 T cells in ankylosing spondylitis. Whole-study findings and limits: Previous work reported some of these motif variants in the synovial fluid and blood of reactive arthritis. In ankylosing spondylitis patients, matched synovial fluid reportedly showed significant enrichment of disease-linked clones.

This clonotype was seen more than once but under ten times. What it recognizes is unknown. Quantitative 5'-RACE with molecular barcodes generated TCR beta libraries. TCRdb re-derived calls from the 5' RACE reads in MiXCR, one entry per CDR3 protein. The sample lists tens of thousands of distinct CDR3 sequences, around 25% occurring once. In germline, CDR1 is SQVTM, CDR2 ANQGSEA. The CDR3 length is 14 residues. Deletions cut 6 bases from V and 4 bases from J, with 16 bases between. This rearrangement joins TRBV29-1 to TRBJ2-1, with D possibly called TRBD1 or TRBD2 (5 bases each). This sequence was found in a male donor with ankylosing spondylitis or in good health (not recorded which). Sequencing was carried out using blood, either unsorted or a sorted T cell fraction (not recorded which). CDR3 loop: CSVPTAARYNEQFF. The DNA of the CDR3 is TGCAGCGTCCCGACAGCGGCCCGATACAATGAGCAGTTCTTC.